A single sample is the source of the 31 T cell receptor beta chains below, sequenced in a study of CD8 T cells in ankylosing spondylitis. MiXCR, applied by TCRdb to the 5' RACE reads, yields one record per CDR3 protein. The sample consists of about 250,000 distinct CDR3 sequences, under 12% of them appearing once. Sequences were obtained from blood, either unsorted or a sorted T cell fraction (not recorded which). The receptor source for this set is a male donor with ankylosing spondylitis or in good health (not recorded which).

This clonotype has ten or more counts. CDR3 bases: TGTGCCAGCAGCTCTAGCAGGGGTATGAACACTGAAGCTTTCTTT. This gives the protein CASSSSRGMNTEAFF. The chain links TRBV7-6 to TRBJ1-1; D perhaps matches TRBD1 (6 bases). Germline loops: CDR1 SGHVS, CDR2 FNYEAQ. V shed 4 bases and J shed 0 bases, with 12 bases lying between them. This CDR3 is 15 amino acids long.

This clonotype has ten or more counts. The chain is built from TRBV4-2 and TRBJ2-2, with TRBD2 matching 11 bases. CDR3 length equals 16 residues. V trimming: 0 bases; J trimming: 8 bases; junction bases outside the gene matches: 5. Germline CDR1 and CDR2: LGHNA and YNFKEQ. The CDR3 region has the DNA TGTGCCAGCAGCCAAGATCTGGGACTAGCGGAAGGGGAGCTGTTTTTT. Its protein is CASSQDLGLAEGELFF.

The sample holds many counts of this clonotype. The J gene is TRBJ2-2, the V gene TRBV20-1; a weak D match, TRBD2 (6 bases). Trimming stripped 6 bases from V and 6 bases from J, with 14 bases between. There are 13 residues in the CDR3. In germline, CDR1 is DFQATT, CDR2 SNEGSKA (reference sequence). The CDR3 spells CSAAGPGAGELFF. CDR3 sequence (DNA): TGCAGTGCCGCGGGACCAGGAGCCGGGGAGCTGTTTTTT.

This clonotype has only a few counts. The V call is TRBV29-1, the J call TRBJ2-2; 7 positions agree with TRBD1. The CDR3 extends over 13 amino acids. The germline V gene has CDR1 SQVTM and CDR2 ANQGSEA. V was clipped by 7 bases and J by 5 bases; unmatched bases: 7. CDR3 region: CSASGGGTGELFF. The CDR3 region has the DNA TGCAGCGCCTCAGGGGGTGGTACCGGGGAGCTGTTTTTT.

This clonotype was detected a few times. The V call is TRBV7-9, the J call TRBJ2-2, with unresolved D. Germline V lookup: CDR1 SEHNR, CDR2 FQNEAQ (reference sequence). Trimming left V 6 bases short and J 6 bases short, with 8 bases between. The CDR3 runs 12 residues. Here the CDR3 reads CASRMPAGELFF. The CDR3 DNA reads TGTGCCAGCAGAATGCCAGCCGGGGAGCTGTTTTTT.

This clonotype was seen ten or more times. The chain uses TRBV7-2 and TRBJ1-2; D possibly corresponds to TRBD1 (5 bases). The CDR3 consists of 14 residues. V lost 5 bases and J lost 8, with 18 bases in between. Germline V gene sequence: CDR1 SGHTA, CDR2 FQGNSA. The DNA of the CDR3 is TGTGCCAGCAGCCCCCGGGACGGCTTGAGGGGCTACACCTTC. It codes for CASSPRDGLRGYTF.

This clonotype appeared many times. The CDR3 DNA is TGTGCCATCAGGGGACTAGCGGGATCAGATACGCAGTATTTT. The encoded protein is CAIRGLAGSDTQYF. The rearrangement joins TRBV10-3 to TRBJ2-3; 13 bases agree with TRBD2. This CDR3 has 14 residues. Germline loops: CDR1 ENHRY, CDR2 SYGVKD. With 6 bases clipped from V and 4 bases from J, the junction kept 1 base outside the gene matches.

This clonotype was observed a few times. The chain combines TRBV10-1 with TRBJ2-2, with 7 bases fitting TRBD1. The CDR3 spans 15 residues. CDR1 is WNHNN and CDR2 is SYGVQD in the germline V gene (reference sequence). The V and J ends lost 1 base and 7 bases, in that order; junction bases with no gene match: 6. The CDR3 spells CASSELRGLDGELFF. Written as DNA, the CDR3 is TGCGCCAGCAGTGAGTTGAGGGGGCTGGACGGGGAGCTGTTTTTT.

This clonotype has at least ten counts. The chain has TRBV9 and TRBJ2-1, with 11 nucleotides matching TRBD1. Germline V gene lookup returns CDR1 SGDLS and CDR2 YYNGEE. The CDR3 extends over 15 amino acids. The V segment lost 0 bases and the J segment 6 bases; nucleotides outside the gene matches: 2. CDR3 coding DNA: TGTGCCAGCAGCGTAGAAGGGACAGGGGGCAATGAGCAGTTCTTC. Amino acid sequence: CASSVEGTGGNEQFF.

The sample holds one count of this clonotype. The J gene is TRBJ2-7, the V gene TRBV30; D is ambiguous. This CDR3 is 13 amino acids long. With 2 bases removed from V and 5 bases from J, the gap between germline ends came to 13 bases. Germline V CDR1 and CDR2: GTSNPN, SVGIG (reference sequence). CDR3 DNA sequence: TGTGCCTGGAGTTATAAAGGGTCCAACGAGCAGTACTTC. This translates into CAWSYKGSNEQYF.

The gene calls are TRBV5-4 and TRBJ1-1; perhaps TRBD1 as D (5 bases). The ends were cut back, 0 bases at V and 0 bases at J, with 12 bases in the middle. The CDR3 runs 16 residues. Germline-derived CDR1 and CDR2 are SGHNT and YYREEE (reference sequence). The CDR3, as DNA: TGTGCCAGCAGCTTGGGAGGGGTGGGGTTGAACACTGAAGCTTTCTTT. It yields the protein CASSLGGVGLNTEAFF. Full variable domain (remainder filled in from reference TRBV5-4 and TRBJ1-1): ETGVTQSPTHLIKTRGQQVTLRCSSQSGHNTVSWYQQALGQGPQFIFQYYREEENGRGNFPPRFSGLQFPNYSSELNVNALELDDSALYLCASSLGGVGLNTEAFFGQGTRLTVV.

This clonotype was recorded many times. The chain is built from TRBV5-1 and TRBJ2-7; TRBD1 is a possible D gene (5 bases). With 4 bases removed from V and 0 bases from J, the gap between germline ends came to 14 bases. Per germline, CDR1 SGHRS and CDR2 YFSETQ. This CDR3 is 15 amino acids long. The CDR3, as DNA: TGCGCCAGCAGCAAGACAGAAGCCAACTCCTACGAGCAGTACTTC. Translated: CASSKTEANSYEQYF.

CDR3 in amino acids: CASSLLQGHEQYF. The CDR3 DNA reads TGTGCCAGCAGCCTTCTCCAGGGGCACGAGCAGTACTTC. The chain is built from TRBV7-9 and TRBJ2-7; D is possibly TRBD1 (6 bases). CDR3 length: 13 amino acids. Germline CDR1 reads SEHNR; CDR2 reads FQNEAQ (reference sequence). The V end was cut by 5 bases, the J end by 5 bases, with 13 bases between.

This clonotype was seen repeatedly, ten times or more. The chain recombines TRBV5-1 with TRBJ2-3; D is undetermined. The length of the CDR3 is 13 residues. Between the trimmed V and J ends, which lost 2 bases and 6 bases, there was a span of 10 bases. Germline V gene data show CDR1 as SGHRS and CDR2 as YFSETQ. The CDR3 loop is CASSFGNEDTQYF. CDR3 sequence (DNA): TGCGCCAGCAGCTTTGGTAACGAGGATACGCAGTATTTT.

The CDR3 loop is CASSRIKGNTGELFF. The CDR3 nucleotides read TGTGCCAGCAGCCGTATAAAGGGAAACACCGGGGAGCTGTTTTTT. V is TRBV7-9 and J is TRBJ2-2; D not certain. Germline V gene sequence: CDR1 SEHNR, CDR2 FQNEAQ (reference sequence). The CDR3 extends over 15 amino acids. The V end was cut by 5 bases, the J end by 2 bases, with 12 bases between.

In this sample, this clonotype turned up many times. The chain uses TRBV30 and TRBJ1-1; weak D call: TRBD1 (6 bases). This CDR3 has 13 residues. The V gene's germline CDR1 is GTSNPN and CDR2 SVGIG (reference sequence). The V end lost 2 bases, the J end lost 3 bases, and 10 bases lay between the germline ends. The CDR3 nucleotides read TGTGCCTGGAGTCCGAGGACAGACACTGAAGCTTTCTTT. Its translation: CAWSPRTDTEAFF.

The chain uses TRBV7-6 and TRBJ1-1; no firm D call. Trimming cost V 5 bases and J 4 bases, with 8 bases left between them. This CDR3 contains 12 residues. From germline, CDR1 is SGHVS and CDR2 FNYEAQ. The CDR3 spells CASSPSGTEAFF. In DNA form, the CDR3 reads TGTGCCAGCAGCCCCTCGGGCACTGAAGCTTTCTTT.

The chain joins TRBV11-3 to TRBJ2-7; D tentatively fits TRBD1 or TRBD2 (5 bases each). Germline V gene sequence: CDR1 SGHNT, CDR2 YENEEA. Trimming shortened V by 4 bases and J by 1 base, and 8 bases separated the two germline ends. The CDR3 contains 13 residues. The CDR3: CASSWGPSYEQYF. CDR3 bases: TGTGCCAGCAGCTGGGGACCGTCCTACGAGCAGTACTTC.

This clonotype was seen many times. This chain links TRBV15 with TRBJ2-5; D gene unclear. Germline-derived CDR1 and CDR2 are LNHNV and YYDKDF (reference sequence). The V gene lost 0 bases and the J gene lost 4 bases, with 6 bases spanning the gap. The CDR3 is 13 amino acids. CDR3 nucleotide sequence: TGTGCCACCAGCAGAGATTCGGGAGAGACCCAGTACTTC. This gives the protein CATSRDSGETQYF. The complete variable domain, with remaining parts taken from reference TRBV15 and TRBJ2-5, reads DAMVIQNPRYQVTQFGKPVTLSCSQTLNHNVMYWYQQKSSQAPKLLFHYYDKDFNNEADTPDNFQSRRPNTSFCFLDIRSPGLGDTAMYLCATSRDSGETQYFGPGTRLLVL.

The J gene is TRBJ1-1, the V gene TRBV7-2, with D unresolved. The CDR3 spans 12 residues. Germline-derived CDR1 and CDR2 are SGHTA and FQGNSA. V lost 3 bases to trimming and J lost 8 bases, with 10 bases between them. The CDR3 DNA is TGTGCCAGCAGCTTTGGCCCGACGGAAGCTTTCTTT. Translation gives CASSFGPTEAFF.

The V and J genes are TRBV18 and TRBJ2-7; 8 bases map to TRBD2. The CDR3 runs 18 residues. Germline assignment: CDR1 KGHSH and CDR2 LQKENI. V shed 3 bases, J shed 1 base, and the junction held 14 bases outside the gene matches. CDR3 sequence (DNA): TGTGCCAGCTCACCTATAATGAGAGGAGCGGGGGTTTCCTACGAGCAGTACTTC. This sequence encodes CASSPIMRGAGVSYEQYF. Full variable domain (outside the CDR3, taken from reference TRBV18 and TRBJ2-7): NAGVMQNPRHLVRRRGQEARLRCSPMKGHSHVYWYRQLPEEGLKFMVYLQKENIIDESGMPKERFSAEFPKEGPSILRIQQVVRGDSAAYFCASSPIMRGAGVSYEQYFGPGTRLTVT.

Details on this clonotype: A read error is possible here, since a much larger clone lies one base away. The genes are TRBV7-8 and TRBJ2-3; 8 bases map to TRBD2. The CDR3 loop spans 14 amino acids. The ends lost 1 base at V and 7 bases at J; junction bases unmatched: 4. Germline V gives CDR1 SGHVS, CDR2 FQNEAQ. This chain's CDR3 is CASSLEGGRNTQYF. The CDR3 nucleotides read TGTGCCAGCAGCTTAGAGGGCGGGAGGAATACGCAGTATTTT.

The rearrangement uses TRBV5-1 and TRBJ2-3, with D perhaps given as TRBD1 or TRBD2 (6 bases each). CDR1 is SGHRS and CDR2 is YFSETQ in the germline V gene. V dropped 0 bases and J dropped 4 bases, with 12 bases sitting between them. The CDR3 runs to 15 residues. The CDR3 region is CASSLDGGHADTQYF. The DNA of the CDR3 is TGCGCCAGCAGCTTGGACGGGGGCCACGCAGATACGCAGTATTTT.

This clonotype was observed many times. The chain carries TRBV20-1 and TRBJ1-1; a possible D gene is TRBD1 (5 bases). There are 11 residues in the CDR3. Germline loops: CDR1 DFQATT, CDR2 SNEGSKA (reference sequence). The germline V and J ends were trimmed by 7 bases and 1 base, with 7 bases remaining between them. The CDR3 region has the DNA TGCAGTGTGGGGGGGAACACTGAAGCTTTCTTT. It yields the protein CSVGGNTEAFF.

A word on this clonotype: This sequence may be a read error, since a much larger clone differs from it by one base. The V gene is TRBV7-2, the J gene TRBJ2-2; tentatively, D is TRBD2 (7 bases). The germline V gene encodes CDR1 SGHTA and CDR2 FQGNSA. This CDR3 has 16 residues. The CDR3 spells CVSSQRTGGGTGELFF. The CDR3 DNA sequence: TGTGTCAGCAGCCAAAGAACGGGGGGCGGCACCGGGGAGCTGTTTTTT.

This clonotype was observed at least ten times. The chain links TRBV12-5 to TRBJ1-1; D unresolved. The V gene's germline CDR1 is LGHNT and CDR2 FRNRAP. V was shortened by 5 bases and J by 4 bases, with 11 bases between the two germline ends. The CDR3 is 13 residues long. The DNA for the CDR3 is TGTGCTAGTGGTCTGTGGACTGGCACTGAAGCTTTCTTT. This translates into CASGLWTGTEAFF. The entire variable domain, with the rest obtained from reference TRBV12-5 and TRBJ1-1, is as follows: DARVTQTPRHKVTEMGQEVTMRCQPILGHNTVFWYRQTMMQGLELLAYFRNRAPLDDSGMPKDRFSAEMPDATLATLKIQPSEPRDSAVYFCASGLWTGTEAFFGQGTRLTVV.

This clonotype appeared many times. This chain joins TRBV12-5 and TRBJ2-1; D remains unclear. The V end lost 3 bases, the J end lost 5 bases, and 5 bases lay between the germline ends. The CDR3 has 12 amino acids. Germline V gives CDR1 LGHNT, CDR2 FRNRAP. The CDR3 sequence is CASGFANNEQFF. The CDR3 DNA follows: TGTGCTAGTGGTTTTGCAAACAATGAGCAGTTCTTC.

The sample holds many counts of this clonotype. The chain links TRBV4-1 to TRBJ1-4, with 9 nucleotides matching TRBD1. The V gene end was trimmed by 7 bases and the J gene end by 5 bases; junction bases not matched to a gene: 11. CDR1 is MGHRA and CDR2 is YSYEKL in the germline V gene. There are 16 residues in the CDR3. The CDR3 DNA reads TGCGCCAGCACCCCAAAACAGGGGGCCGTAAATGAAAAACTGTTTTTT. Amino acid sequence: CASTPKQGAVNEKLFF.

This clonotype was seen a handful of times. The rearrangement links TRBV7-9 to TRBJ2-1; no clear D gene. The CDR3 covers 14 residues. Deletions cut 10 bases from V and 1 base from J, with 14 bases between. Germline V gene sequence: CDR1 SEHNR, CDR2 FQNEAQ (reference sequence). DNA for the CDR3: TGTGCCACGAGCCGGATTCAGTCCTACAATGAGCAGTTCTTC. Amino acid sequence: CATSRIQSYNEQFF.

This clonotype was seen more than once but under ten times. J is TRBJ2-7 and V is TRBV18; D not resolved. The V gene lost 3 bases and the J gene lost 2 bases, with 8 bases spanning the gap. The CDR3 totals 13 residues. Per the germline V gene, CDR1 is KGHSH and CDR2 is LQKENI. Written as DNA, the CDR3 is TGTGCCAGCTCACCTACTATAGCCTACGAGCAGTACTTC. Residues: CASSPTIAYEQYF. Full variable domain (remainder filled in from reference TRBV18 and TRBJ2-7): NAGVMQNPRHLVRRRGQEARLRCSPMKGHSHVYWYRQLPEEGLKFMVYLQKENIIDESGMPKERFSAEFPKEGPSILRIQQVVRGDSAAYFCASSPTIAYEQYFGPGTRLTVT.

V gene TRBV15 combines with J gene TRBJ1-1, with D tentatively TRBD1 (6 bases). The CDR3 length is 13 residues. Trimming took 3 bases from V and 4 from J, leaving 9 bases between them. Germline CDR1 is LNHNV and CDR2 is YYDKDF (reference sequence). CDR3 nucleotide sequence: TGTGCCACCAGCAGGAACAGGGTCACTGAAGCTTTCTTT. Amino acid sequence: CATSRNRVTEAFF.